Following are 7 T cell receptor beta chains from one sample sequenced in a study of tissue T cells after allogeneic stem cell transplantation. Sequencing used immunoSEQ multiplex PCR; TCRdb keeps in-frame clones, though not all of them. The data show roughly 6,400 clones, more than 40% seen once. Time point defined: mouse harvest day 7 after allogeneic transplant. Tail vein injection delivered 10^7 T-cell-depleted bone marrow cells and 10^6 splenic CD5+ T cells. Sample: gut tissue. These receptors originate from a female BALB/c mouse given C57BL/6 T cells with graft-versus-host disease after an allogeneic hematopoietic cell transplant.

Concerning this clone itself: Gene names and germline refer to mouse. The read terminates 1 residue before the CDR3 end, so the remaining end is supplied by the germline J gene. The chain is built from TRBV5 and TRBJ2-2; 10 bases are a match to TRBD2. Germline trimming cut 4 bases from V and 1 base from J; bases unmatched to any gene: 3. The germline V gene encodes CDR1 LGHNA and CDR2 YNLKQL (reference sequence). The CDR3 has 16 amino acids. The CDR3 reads CASSLWTGGNTGQLYF. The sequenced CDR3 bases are TGTGCCAGCAGCCTCTGGACTGGGGGAAACACCGGGCAGCTCTAC.

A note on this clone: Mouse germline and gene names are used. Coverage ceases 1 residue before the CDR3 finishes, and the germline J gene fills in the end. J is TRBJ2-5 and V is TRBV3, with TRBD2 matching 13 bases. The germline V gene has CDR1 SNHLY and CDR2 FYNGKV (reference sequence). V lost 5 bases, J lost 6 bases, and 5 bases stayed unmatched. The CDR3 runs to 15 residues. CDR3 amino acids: CASSPGLGGVDTQYF. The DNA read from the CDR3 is TGTGCCAGCAGCCCGGGACTGGGGGGGGTCGACACCCAGTAC.

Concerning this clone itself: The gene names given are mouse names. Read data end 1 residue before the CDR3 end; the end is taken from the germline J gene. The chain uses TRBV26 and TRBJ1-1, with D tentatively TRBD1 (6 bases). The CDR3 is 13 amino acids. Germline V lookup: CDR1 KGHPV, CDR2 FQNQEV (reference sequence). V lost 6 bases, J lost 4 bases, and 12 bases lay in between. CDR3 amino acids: CASRAGVTTEVFF. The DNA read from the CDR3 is TGTGCCAGCAGGGCAGGGGTGACCACAGAAGTCTTC.

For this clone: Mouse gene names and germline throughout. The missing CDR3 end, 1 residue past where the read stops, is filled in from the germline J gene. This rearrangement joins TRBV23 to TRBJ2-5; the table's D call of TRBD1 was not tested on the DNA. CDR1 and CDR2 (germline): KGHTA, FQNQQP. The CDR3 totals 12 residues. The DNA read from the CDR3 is TGCTCCAGCAGTCGACAGGAAGACACCCAGTAC. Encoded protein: CSSSRQEDTQY. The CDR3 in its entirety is CSSSRQEDTQYF.

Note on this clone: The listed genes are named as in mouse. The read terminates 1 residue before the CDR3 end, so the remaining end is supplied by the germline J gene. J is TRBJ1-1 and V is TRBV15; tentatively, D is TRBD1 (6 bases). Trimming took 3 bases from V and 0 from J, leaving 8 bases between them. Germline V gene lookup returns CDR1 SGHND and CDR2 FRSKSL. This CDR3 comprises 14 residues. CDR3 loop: CASSLRTANTEVFF. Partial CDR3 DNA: TGTGCCAGCAGTTTGAGGACAGCAAACACAGAAGTCTTC.

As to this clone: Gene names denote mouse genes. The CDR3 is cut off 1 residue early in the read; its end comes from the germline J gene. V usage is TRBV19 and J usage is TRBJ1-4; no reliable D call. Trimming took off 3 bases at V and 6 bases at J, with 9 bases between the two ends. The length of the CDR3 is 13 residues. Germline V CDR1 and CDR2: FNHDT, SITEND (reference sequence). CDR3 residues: CASSRGNHERLFF. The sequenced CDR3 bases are TGTGCCAGCAGTAGAGGGAACCACGAAAGATTATTT.

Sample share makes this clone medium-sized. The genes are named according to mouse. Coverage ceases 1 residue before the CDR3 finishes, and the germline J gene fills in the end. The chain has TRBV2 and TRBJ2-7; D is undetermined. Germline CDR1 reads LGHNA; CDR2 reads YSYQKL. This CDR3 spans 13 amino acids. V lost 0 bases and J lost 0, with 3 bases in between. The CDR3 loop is CASSQESSYEQYF. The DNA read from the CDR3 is TGTGCCAGCAGCCAAGAATCCTCCTATGAACAGTAC.